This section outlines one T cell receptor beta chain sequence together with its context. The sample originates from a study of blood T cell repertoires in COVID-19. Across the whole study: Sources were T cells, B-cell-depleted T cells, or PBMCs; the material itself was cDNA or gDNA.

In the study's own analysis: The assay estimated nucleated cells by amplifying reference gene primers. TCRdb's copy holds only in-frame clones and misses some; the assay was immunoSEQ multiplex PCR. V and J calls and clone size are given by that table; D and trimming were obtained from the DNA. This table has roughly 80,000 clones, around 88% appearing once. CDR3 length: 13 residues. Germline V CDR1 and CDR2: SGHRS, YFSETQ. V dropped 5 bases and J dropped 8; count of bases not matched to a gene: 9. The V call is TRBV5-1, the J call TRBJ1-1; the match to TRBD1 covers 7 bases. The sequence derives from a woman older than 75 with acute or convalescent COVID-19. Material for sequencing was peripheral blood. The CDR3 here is CASRPPGGSEAFF. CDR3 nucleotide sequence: TGCGCCAGCAGGCCTCCAGGGGGATCGGAAGCTTTCTTT.